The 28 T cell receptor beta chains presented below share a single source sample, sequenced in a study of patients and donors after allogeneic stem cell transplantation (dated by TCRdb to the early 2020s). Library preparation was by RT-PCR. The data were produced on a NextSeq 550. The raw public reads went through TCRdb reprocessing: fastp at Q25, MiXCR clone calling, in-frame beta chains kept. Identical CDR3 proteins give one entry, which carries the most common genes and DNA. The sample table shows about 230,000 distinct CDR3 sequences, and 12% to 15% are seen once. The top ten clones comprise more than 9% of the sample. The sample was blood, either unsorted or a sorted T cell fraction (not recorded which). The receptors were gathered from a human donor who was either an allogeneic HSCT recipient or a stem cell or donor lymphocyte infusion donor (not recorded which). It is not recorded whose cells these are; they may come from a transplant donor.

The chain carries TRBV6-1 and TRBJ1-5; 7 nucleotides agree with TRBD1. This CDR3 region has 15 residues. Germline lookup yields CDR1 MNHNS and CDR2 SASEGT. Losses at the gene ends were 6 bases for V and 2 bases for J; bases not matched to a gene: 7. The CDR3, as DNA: TGTGCCAGCAGGGCCTACGGACAGGGCAATCAGCCCCAGCATTTT. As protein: CASRAYGQGNQPQHF.

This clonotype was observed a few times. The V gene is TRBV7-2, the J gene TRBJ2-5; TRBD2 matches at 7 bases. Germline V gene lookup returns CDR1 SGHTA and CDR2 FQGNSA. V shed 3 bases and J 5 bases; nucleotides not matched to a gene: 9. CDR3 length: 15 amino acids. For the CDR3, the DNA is TGTGCCAGCAGCTTCCTGGGGCGGGGGAGGGAGACCCAGTACTTC. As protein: CASSFLGRGRETQYF.

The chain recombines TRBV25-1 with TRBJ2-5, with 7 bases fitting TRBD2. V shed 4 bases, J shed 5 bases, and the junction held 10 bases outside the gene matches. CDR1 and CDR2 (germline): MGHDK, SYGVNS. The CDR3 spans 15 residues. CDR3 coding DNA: TGTGCCAGCAGTGGGGCCGTCGGGAGGCGGGAGACCCAGTACTTC. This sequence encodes CASSGAVGRRETQYF.

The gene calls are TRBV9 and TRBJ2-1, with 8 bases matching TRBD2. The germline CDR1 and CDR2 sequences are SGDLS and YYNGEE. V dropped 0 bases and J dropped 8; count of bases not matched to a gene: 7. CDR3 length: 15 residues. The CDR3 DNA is TGTGCCAGCAGCGTAGATCGGGGGGGCCGCTATGAGCAGTTCTTC. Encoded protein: CASSVDRGGRYEQFF.

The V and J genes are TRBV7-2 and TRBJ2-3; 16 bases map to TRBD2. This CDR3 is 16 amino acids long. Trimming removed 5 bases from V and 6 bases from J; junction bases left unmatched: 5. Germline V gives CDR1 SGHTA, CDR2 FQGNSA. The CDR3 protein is CASSQGLAGGLDTQYF. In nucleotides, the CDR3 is TGTGCCAGCAGCCAGGGACTAGCGGGGGGGCTGGATACGCAGTATTTT.

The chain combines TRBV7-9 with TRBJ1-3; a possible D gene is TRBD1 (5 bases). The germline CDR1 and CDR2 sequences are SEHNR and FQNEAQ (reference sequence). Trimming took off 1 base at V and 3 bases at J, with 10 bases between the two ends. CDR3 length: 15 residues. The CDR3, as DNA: TGTGCCAGCAGCTTAGACGGGGGAGGTGGAAACACCATATATTTT. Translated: CASSLDGGGGNTIYF. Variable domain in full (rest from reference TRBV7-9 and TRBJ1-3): DTGVSQNPRHKITKRGQNVTFRCDPISEHNRLYWYRQTLGQGPEFLTYFQNEAQLEKSRLLSDRFSAERPKGSFSTLEIQRTEQGDSAMYLCASSLDGGGGNTIYFGEGSWLTVV.

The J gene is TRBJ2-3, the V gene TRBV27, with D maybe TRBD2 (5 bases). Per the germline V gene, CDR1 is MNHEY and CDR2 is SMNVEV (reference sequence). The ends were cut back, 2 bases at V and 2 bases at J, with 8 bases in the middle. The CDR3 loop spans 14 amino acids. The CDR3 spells CASSLEGYTDTQYF. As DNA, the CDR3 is TGTGCCAGCAGTTTAGAGGGATACACAGATACGCAGTATTTT.

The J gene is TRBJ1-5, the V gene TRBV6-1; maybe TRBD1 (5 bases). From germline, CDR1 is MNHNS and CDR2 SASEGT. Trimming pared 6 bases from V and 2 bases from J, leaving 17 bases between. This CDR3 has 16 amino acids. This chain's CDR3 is CASRGSGLGGNQPQHF. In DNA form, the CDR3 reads TGTGCCAGCAGGGGGTCGGGATTAGGGGGCAATCAGCCCCAGCATTTT.

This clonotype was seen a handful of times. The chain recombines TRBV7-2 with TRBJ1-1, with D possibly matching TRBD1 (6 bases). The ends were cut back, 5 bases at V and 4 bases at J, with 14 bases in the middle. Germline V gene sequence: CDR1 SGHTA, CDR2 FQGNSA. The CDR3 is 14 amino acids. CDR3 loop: CASSRTGRSTEAFF. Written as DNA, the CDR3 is TGTGCCAGCAGCCGAACAGGGCGGAGCACTGAAGCTTTCTTT.

CDR3 protein: CASSQERIYGYTF. In DNA form, the CDR3 reads TGTGCCAGCAGCCAAGAACGGATCTATGGCTACACCTTC. The chain carries TRBV14 and TRBJ1-2, with D hard to call. Looked up from germline, CDR1 is SGHDN and CDR2 is FVKESK. V was cut by 0 bases and J by 4 bases, with 6 bases left in between. The CDR3 covers 13 residues.

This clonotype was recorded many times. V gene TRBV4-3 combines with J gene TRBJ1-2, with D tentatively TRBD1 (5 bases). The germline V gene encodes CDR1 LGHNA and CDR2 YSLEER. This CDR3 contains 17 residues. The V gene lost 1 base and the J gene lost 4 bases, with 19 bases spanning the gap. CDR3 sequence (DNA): TGCGCCAGCAGCCAAGTTCATCGTCCAGGGCAAACCTATGGCTACACCTTC. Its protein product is CASSQVHRPGQTYGYTF.

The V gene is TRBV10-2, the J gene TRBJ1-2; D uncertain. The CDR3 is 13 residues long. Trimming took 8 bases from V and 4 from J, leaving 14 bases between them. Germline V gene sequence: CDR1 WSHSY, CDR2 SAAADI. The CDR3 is CASGMTGLYGYTF. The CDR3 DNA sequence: TGCGCCAGCGGCATGACGGGCCTCTATGGCTACACCTTC.

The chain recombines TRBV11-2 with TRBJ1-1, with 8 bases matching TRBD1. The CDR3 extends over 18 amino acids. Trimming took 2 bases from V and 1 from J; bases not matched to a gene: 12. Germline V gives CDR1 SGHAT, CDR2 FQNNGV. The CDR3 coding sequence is TGTGCCAGCAGCTTACTGCAACCCAGGGGGCGAACGAACACTGAAGCTTTCTTT. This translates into CASSLLQPRGRTNTEAFF.

CDR3 DNA sequence: TGTGCCAGTAGTTTAGGATTTGGGGAAAAACTGTTTTTT. Its protein is CASSLGFGEKLFF. The chain recombines TRBV19 with TRBJ1-4, with D unresolved. This CDR3 contains 13 residues. Trimming cost V 5 bases and J 8 bases, with 12 bases left between them. Germline V gives CDR1 LNHDA, CDR2 SQIVND (reference sequence).

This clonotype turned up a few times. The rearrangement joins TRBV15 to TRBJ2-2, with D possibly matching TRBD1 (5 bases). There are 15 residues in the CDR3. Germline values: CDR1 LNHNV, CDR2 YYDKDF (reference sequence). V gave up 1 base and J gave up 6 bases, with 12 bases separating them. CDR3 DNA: TGTGCCACCAGCAGAGGAAGAGACAGCCCCGGGGAGCTGTTTTTT. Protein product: CATSRGRDSPGELFF.

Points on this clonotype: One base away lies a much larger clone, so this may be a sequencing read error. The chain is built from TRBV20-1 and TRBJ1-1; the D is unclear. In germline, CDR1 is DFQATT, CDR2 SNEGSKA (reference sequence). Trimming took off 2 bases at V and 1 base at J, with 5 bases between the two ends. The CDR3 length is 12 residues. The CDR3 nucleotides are TGCAGTGCTAGACATCCGAACACTGAAGCTTTCTTT. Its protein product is CSARHPNTEAFF.

As DNA, the CDR3 is TGTGCCAGCACCCCTGGGAAGGCCTTTGCCTACAATGAGCAGTTCTTC. It codes for CASTPGKAFAYNEQFF. The chain is built from TRBV12-3 or TRBV12-4 and TRBJ2-1, with D unclear. Trimming took off 7 bases at V and 2 bases at J, with 18 bases between the two ends. The CDR3 totals 16 residues.

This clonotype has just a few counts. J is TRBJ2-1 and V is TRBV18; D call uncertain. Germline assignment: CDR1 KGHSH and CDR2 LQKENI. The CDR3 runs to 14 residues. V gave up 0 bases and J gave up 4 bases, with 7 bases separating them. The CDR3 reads CASSPPITYNEQFF. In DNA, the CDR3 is TGTGCCAGCTCACCACCTATTACGTACAATGAGCAGTTCTTC. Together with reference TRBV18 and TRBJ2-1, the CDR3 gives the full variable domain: NAGVMQNPRHLVRRRGQEARLRCSPMKGHSHVYWYRQLPEEGLKFMVYLQKENIIDESGMPKERFSAEFPKEGPSILRIQQVVRGDSAAYFCASSPPITYNEQFFGPGTRLTVL.

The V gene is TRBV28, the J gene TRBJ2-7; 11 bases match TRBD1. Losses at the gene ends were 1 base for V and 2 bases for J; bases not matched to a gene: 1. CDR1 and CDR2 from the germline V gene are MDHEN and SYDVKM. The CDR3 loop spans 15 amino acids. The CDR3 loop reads CASSLLGQGAYEQYF. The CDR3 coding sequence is TGTGCCAGCAGTTTATTGGGACAGGGGGCCTACGAGCAGTACTTC.

CDR3 nucleotides: TGCGCCAGCAGCGGGGACAGGTTTAACAATTCACCCCTCCACTTT. Protein product: CASSGDRFNNSPLHF. This chain joins TRBV5-1 and TRBJ1-6, with TRBD1 matching 8 bases. Germline-derived CDR1 and CDR2 are SGHRS and YFSETQ. The CDR3 runs 15 residues. V gave up 4 bases and J gave up 7 bases; unmatched junction bases: 7.

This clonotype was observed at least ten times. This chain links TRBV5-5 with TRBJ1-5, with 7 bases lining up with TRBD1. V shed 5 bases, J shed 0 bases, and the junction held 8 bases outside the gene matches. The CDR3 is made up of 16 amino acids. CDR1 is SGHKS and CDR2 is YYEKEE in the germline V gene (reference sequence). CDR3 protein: CASSYTGTVSNQPQHF. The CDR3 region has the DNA TGTGCCAGCAGTTATACCGGGACAGTTAGCAATCAGCCCCAGCATTTT.

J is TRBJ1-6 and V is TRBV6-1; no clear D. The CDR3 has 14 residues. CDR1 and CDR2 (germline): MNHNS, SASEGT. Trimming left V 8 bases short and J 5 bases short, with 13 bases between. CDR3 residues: CASGRAADNSPLHF. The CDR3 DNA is TGTGCCAGCGGGCGCGCGGCAGATAATTCACCCCTCCACTTT.

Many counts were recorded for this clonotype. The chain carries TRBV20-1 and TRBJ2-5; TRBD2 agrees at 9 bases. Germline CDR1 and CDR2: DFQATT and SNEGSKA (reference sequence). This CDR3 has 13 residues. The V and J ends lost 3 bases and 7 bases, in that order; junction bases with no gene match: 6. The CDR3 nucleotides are TGCAGTGCTAGTACAGCGGGAGGAGGGACCCAGTACTTC. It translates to CSASTAGGGTQYF.

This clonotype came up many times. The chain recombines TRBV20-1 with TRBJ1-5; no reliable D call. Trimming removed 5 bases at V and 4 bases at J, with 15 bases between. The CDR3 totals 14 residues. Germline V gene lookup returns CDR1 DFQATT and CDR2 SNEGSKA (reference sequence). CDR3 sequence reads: CSAQIGGGNQPQHF. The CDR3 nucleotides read TGCAGTGCTCAGATCGGCGGAGGGAATCAGCCCCAGCATTTT.

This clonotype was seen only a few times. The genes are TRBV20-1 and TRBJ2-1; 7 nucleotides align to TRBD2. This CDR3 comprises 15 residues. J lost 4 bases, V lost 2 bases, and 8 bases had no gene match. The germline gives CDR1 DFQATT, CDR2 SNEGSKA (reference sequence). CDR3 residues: CSARSLSSGYNEQFF. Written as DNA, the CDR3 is TGCAGTGCTAGAAGTTTGTCTAGCGGATACAATGAGCAGTTCTTC.

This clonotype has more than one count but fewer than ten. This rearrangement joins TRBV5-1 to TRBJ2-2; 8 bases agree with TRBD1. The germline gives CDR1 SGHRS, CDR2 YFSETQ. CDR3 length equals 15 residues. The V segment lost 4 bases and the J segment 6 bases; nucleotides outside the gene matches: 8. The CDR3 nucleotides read TGCGCCAGCAGCAATGGACAGGGAAACCCCGGGGAGCTGTTTTTT. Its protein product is CASSNGQGNPGELFF.

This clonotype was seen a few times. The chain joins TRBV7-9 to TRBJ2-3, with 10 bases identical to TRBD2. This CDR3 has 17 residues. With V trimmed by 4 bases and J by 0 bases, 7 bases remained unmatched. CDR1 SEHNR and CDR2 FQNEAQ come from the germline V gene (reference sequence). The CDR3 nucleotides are TGTGCCAGCAGCTCACGACTAGCGGGTTTCAGCACAGATACGCAGTATTTT. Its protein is CASSSRLAGFSTDTQYF.

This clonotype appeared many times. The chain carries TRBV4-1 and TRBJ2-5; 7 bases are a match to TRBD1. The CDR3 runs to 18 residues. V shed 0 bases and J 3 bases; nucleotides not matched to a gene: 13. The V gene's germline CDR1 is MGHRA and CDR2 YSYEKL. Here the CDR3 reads CASSQESVKGGLKETQYF. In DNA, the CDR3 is TGCGCCAGCAGCCAAGAGTCCGTAAAAGGGGGCCTAAAAGAGACCCAGTACTTC.